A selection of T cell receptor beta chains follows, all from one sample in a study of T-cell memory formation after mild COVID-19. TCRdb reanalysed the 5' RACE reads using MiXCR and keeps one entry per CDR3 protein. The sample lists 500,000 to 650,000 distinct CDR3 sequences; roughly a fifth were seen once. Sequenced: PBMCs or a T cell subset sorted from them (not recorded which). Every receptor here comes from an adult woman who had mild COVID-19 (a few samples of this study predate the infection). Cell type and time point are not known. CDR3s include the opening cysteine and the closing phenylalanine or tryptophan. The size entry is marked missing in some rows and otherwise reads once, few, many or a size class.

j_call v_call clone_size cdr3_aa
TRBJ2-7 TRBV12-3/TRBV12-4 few CATSLSGSSDEQYF
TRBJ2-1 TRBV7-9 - CASSARTREGEQFF
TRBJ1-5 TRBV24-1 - CATQGYSNQPQHF
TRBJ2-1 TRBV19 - CASSFVSDQPYYNEQFF
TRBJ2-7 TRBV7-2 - CASSLRPPDYEQYF
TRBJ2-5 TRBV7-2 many CASSTSTSGPTETQYF
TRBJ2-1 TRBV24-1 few CATSEAGQGAAKQFF
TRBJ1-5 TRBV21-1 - CASSKPPRVRQPQHF
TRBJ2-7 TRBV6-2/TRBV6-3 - CASSYPEYEQYF
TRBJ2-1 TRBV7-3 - CASSLTSPSGGTKQFF
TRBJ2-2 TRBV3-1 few CASSEGQGWIGELFF
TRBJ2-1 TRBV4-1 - CASSQPGRGAYNEQFF
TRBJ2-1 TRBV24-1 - CATRAPGADKQFF
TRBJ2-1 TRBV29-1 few CSASGLGYNEQFF
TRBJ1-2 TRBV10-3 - CAISESAAGYGYTF
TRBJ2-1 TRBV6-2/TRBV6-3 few CASSLGGTGGNEQFF
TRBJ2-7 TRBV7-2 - CASSPLGAGPYEQYF
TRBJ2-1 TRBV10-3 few CAISRPGQGNEQFF
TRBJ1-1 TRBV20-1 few CSAAPGQWNTEAFF
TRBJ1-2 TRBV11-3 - CASMGQDPYGYTF
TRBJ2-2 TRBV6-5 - CASSYRRVGNTGELFF
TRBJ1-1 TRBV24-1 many CATSTGPNTEAFF
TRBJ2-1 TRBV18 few CASSPLGRTYEQFF
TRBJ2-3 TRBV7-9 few CASSARQYSADTQYF
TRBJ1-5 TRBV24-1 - CATSDRGTTQPQHF
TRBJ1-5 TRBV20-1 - CSASGQKSNQPQHF
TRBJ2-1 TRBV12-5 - CASGLVTDNEQFF
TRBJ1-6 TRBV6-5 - CASSYEGAMNSPLHF
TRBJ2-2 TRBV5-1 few CASSPGQPGELFF
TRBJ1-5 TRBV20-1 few CSAGVAGTRGSNQPQHF
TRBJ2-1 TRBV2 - CASSAGRGLGNEQFF
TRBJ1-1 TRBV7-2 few CASSLVSGTNTEAFF
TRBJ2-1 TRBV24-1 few CATSDLMGVDEQFF
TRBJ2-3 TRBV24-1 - CATSDPLSPSTDTQYF
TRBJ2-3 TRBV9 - CASSPGGGNLNTDTQYF
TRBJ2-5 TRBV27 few CASSPGTSPAAETQYF
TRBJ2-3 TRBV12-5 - CASGLDGSLASDTQYF